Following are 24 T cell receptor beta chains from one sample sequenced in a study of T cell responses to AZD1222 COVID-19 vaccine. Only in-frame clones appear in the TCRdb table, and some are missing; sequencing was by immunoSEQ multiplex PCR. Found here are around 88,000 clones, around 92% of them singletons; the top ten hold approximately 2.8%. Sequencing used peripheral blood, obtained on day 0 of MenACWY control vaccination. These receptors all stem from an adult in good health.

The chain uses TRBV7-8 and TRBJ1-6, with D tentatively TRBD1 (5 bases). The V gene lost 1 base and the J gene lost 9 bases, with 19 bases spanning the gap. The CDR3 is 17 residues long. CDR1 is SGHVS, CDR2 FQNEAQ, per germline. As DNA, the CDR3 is TGTGCCAGCAGCTTAGAGAGGGGACCGCCACTAGGTTCACCCCTCCACTTT. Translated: CASSLERGPPLGSPLHF.

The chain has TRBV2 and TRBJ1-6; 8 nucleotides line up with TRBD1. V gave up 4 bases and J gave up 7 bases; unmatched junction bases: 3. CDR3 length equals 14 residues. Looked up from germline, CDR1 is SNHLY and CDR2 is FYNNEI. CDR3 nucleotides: TGTGCCAGCAGTGGGGCAGGGGGCAATTCACCCCTCCACTTT. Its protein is CASSGAGGNSPLHF.

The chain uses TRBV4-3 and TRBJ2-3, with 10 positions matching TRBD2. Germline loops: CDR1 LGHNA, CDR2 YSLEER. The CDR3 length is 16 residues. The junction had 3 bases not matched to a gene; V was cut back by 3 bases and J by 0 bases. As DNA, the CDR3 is TGCGCCAGCAGCCAGATAGCGGGGGGCAGCACAGATACGCAGTATTTT. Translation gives CASSQIAGGSTDTQYF.

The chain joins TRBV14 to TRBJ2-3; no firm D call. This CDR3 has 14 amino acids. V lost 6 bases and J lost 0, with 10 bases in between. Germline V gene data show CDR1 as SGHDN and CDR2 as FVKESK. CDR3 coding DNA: TGTGCCAGCAGGCCTGACGGGAGCACAGATACGCAGTATTTT. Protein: CASRPDGSTDTQYF.

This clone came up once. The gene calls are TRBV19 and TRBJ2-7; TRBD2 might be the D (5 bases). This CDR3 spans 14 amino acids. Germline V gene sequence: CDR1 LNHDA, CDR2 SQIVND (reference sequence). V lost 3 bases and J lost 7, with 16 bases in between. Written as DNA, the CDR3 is TGTGCCAGTAGTATTAACGGGATCCCGGGGGAGCAGTACTTC. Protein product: CASSINGIPGEQYF.

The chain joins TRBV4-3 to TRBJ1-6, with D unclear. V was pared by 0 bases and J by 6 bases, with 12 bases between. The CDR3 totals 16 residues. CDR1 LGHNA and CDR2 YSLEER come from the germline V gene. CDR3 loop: CASSQDWGNLNSPLHF. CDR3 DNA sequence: TGCGCCAGCAGCCAAGATTGGGGAAATCTTAATTCACCCCTCCACTTT.

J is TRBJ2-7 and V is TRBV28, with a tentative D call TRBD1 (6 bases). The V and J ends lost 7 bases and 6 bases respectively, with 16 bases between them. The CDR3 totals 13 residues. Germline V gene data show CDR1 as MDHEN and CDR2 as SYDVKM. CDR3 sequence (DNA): TGTGCCAGCATATTAGGGGGATTGGGCGAGCAGTACTTC. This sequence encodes CASILGGLGEQYF.

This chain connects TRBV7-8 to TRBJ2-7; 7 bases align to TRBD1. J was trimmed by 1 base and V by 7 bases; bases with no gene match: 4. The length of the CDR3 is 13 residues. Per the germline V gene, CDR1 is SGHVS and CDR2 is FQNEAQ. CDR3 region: CASKPGQSYEQYF. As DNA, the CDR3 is TGTGCCAGCAAACCGGGACAGTCCTACGAGCAGTACTTC.

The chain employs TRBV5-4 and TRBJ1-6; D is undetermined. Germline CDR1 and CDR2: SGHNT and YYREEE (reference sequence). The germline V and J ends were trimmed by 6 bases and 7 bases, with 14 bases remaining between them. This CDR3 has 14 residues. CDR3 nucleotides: TGTGCCAGCACCGATAGAAGAAGCAATTCACCCCTCCACTTT. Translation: CASTDRRSNSPLHF.

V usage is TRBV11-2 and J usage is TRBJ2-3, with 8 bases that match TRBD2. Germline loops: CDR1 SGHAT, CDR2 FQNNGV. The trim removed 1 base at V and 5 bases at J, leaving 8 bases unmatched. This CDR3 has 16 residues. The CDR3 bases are TGTGCCAGCAGCTTAGGCGCGGGGGGCCGGATAGATACGCAGTATTTT. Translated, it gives CASSLGAGGRIDTQYF.

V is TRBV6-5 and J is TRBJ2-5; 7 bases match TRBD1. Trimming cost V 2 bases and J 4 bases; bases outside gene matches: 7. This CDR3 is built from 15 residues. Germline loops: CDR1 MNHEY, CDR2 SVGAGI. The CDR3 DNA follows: TGTGCCAGCAGTTACCTACAGGGGCGCTTAGAGACCCAGTACTTC. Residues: CASSYLQGRLETQYF.

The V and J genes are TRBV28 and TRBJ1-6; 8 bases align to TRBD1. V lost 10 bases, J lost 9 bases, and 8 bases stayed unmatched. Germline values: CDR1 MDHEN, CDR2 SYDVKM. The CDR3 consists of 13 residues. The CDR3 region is CATQTGVGSPLHF. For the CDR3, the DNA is TGTGCCACCCAGACAGGGGTTGGTTCACCCCTCCACTTT.

DNA for the CDR3: TGTGCCAGCAGTTACGCGGACATTCAGTACTTC. It translates to CASSYADIQYF. This sequence joins TRBV6-5 and TRBJ2-4; D is ambiguous. The CDR3 spans 11 residues. The V gene's germline CDR1 is MNHEY and CDR2 SVGAGI. Trimming stripped 2 bases from V and 8 bases from J, with 4 bases between.

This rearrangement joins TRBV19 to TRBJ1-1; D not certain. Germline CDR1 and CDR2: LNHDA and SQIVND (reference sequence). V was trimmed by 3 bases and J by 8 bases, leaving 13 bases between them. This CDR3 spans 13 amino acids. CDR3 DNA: TGTGCCAGTAGTATTGGTCCCGCTACCGAAGCTTTCTTT. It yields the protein CASSIGPATEAFF.

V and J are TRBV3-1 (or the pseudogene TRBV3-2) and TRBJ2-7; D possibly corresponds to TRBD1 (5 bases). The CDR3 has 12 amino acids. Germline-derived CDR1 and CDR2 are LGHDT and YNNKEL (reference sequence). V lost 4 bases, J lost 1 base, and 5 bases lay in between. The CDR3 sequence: CASSPGSYEQYF. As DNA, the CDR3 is TGTGCCAGCAGCCCAGGGTCCTACGAGCAGTACTTC.

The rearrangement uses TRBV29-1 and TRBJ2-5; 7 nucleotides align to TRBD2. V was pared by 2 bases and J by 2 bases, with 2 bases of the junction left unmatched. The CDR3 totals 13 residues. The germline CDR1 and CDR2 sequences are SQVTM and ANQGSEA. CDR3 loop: CSVELRGQETQYF. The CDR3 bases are TGCAGCGTTGAATTGCGGGGGCAAGAGACCCAGTACTTC.

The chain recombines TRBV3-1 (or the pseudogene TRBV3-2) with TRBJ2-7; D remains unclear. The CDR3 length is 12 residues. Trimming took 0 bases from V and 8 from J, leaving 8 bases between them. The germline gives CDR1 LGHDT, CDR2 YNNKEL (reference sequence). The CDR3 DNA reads TGTGCCAGCAGCCAAGAAGTGGGTCAGCAGTACTTC. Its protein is CASSQEVGQQYF.

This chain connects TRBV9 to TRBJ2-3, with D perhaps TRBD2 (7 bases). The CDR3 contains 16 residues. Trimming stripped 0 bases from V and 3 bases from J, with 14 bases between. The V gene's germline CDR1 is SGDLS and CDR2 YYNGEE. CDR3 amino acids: CASSVVVGGLTDTQYF. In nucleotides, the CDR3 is TGTGCCAGCAGCGTAGTGGTGGGGGGGCTGACAGATACGCAGTATTTT.

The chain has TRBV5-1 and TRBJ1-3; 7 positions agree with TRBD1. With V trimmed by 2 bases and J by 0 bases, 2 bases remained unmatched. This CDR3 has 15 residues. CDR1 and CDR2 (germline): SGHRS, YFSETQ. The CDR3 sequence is CASSLQGSSGNTIYF. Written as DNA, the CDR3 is TGCGCCAGCAGCTTACAGGGGAGCTCTGGAAACACCATATATTTT.

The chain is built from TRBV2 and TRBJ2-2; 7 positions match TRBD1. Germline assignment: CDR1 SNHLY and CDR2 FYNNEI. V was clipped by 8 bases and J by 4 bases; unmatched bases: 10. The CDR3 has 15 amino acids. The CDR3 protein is CASCETGWGTGELFF. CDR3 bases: TGTGCCAGCTGCGAGACAGGGTGGGGCACCGGGGAGCTGTTTTTT.

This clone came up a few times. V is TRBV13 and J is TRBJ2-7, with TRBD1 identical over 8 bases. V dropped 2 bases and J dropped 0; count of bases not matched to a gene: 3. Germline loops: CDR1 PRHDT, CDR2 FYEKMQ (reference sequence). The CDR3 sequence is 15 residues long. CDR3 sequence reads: CASSLRDRFSYEQYF. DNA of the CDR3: TGTGCCAGCAGCTTAAGGGACAGGTTCTCCTACGAGCAGTACTTC.

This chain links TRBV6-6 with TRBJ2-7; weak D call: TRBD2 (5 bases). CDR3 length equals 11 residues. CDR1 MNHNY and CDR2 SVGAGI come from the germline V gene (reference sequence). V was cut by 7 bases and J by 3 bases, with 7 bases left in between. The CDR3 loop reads CASTGNYEQYF. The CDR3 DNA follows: TGTGCCAGCACCGGGAACTACGAGCAGTACTTC.

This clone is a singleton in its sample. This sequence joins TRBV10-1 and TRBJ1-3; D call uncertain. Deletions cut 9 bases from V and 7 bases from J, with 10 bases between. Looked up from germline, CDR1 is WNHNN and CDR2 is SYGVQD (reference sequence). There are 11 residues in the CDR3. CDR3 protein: CARALRNTIYF. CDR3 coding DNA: TGCGCCAGAGCCCTTAGGAACACCATATATTTT.

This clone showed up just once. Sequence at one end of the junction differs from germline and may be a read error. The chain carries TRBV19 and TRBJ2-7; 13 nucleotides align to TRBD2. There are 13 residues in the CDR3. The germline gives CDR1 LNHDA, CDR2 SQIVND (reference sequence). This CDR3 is CASSMGLAGRPDF. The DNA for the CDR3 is TGTGCCAGTAGTATGGGACTAGCGGGGCGGCCGGACTTC.